A selection of T cell receptor beta chains follows, all from one sample in a study of T cell responses to AZD1222 COVID-19 vaccine. Some clones are missing from TCRdb's copy, which holds only in-frame ones; the method was immunoSEQ multiplex PCR. The repertoire includes 50,000 to 55,000 clones, roughly 89% of them detected once, and 2% to 3% sits in the top ten. The source was peripheral blood, collected 28 days after the second AZD1222 dose. Receptor source: an adult who received the AZD1222 COVID-19 vaccine. Both conserved end residues are trimmed from each CDR3.

v_call,cdr3_aa
TRBV27,ASTLGQHTGELF
TRBV7-9,ASSLRDRGSFATNEKLF
TRBV10-3,AISQGLAGGNEQF
TRBV29-1,SCLGSMNTEAF
TRBV5-4,ASSAGTDFRSYEQY
TRBV5-1,ASSTGLAVSGEQF
TRBV27,ASSEPGTASYEQY
TRBV28,ASSGGTIYNEQF
TRBV2,ASSNGGEGAYEQY
TRBV30,AWRTFNEQY